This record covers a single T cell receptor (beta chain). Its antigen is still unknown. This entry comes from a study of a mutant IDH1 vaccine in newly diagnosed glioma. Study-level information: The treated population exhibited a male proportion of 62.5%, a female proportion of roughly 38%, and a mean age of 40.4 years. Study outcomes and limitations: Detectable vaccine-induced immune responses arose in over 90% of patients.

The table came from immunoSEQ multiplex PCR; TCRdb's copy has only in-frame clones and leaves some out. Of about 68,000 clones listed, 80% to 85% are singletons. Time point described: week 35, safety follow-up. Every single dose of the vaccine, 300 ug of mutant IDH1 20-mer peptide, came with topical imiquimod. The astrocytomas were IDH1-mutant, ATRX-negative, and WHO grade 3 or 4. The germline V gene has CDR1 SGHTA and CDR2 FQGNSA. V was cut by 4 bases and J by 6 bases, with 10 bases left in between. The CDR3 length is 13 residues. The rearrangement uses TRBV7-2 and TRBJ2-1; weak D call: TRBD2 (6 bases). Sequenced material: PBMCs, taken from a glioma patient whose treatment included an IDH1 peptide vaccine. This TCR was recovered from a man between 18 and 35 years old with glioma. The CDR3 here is CASSSGVGNEQFF. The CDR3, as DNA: TGTGCCAGCAGCTCGGGGGTCGGCAATGAGCAGTTCTTC. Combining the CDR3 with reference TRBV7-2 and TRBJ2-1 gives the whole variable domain GAGVSQSPSNKVTEKGKDVELRCDPISGHTALYWYRQSLGQGLEFLIYFQGNSAPDKSGLPSDRFSAERTGGSVSTLTIQRTQQEDSAVYLCASSSGVGNEQFFGPGTRLTVL.